This T cell receptor (beta chain) is from a study of CD8 T cells in Susac syndrome (dated by TCRdb to the late 2010s). For the wider study: The study used repertoire sequencing to test whether antigen drove CD8+ T cell activation and differentiation in Susac syndrome. The clonality of the CD8+ T cell repertoire was compared across approximately 11 healthy donors, roughly 14 Susac syndrome patients and 15 multiple sclerosis patients.

With respect to this clonotype: Its binding antigen is unknown. No base quality values were provided; no much bigger clone lies one nucleotide off.

The cysteine opens and the phenylalanine closes a CDR3 of 15 amino acids. Only the CDR3 DNA is retained, 45 bases long and in frame from the first base. Reading the germline V gene gives CDR1 MGHRA and CDR2 YSYEKL. V is reduced by 3 bases and J by 5 bases, leaving a spacing of 16 bases between them. RNA was extracted using the RNeasy kit, and roughly 0.45 to 1 microgram was reverse transcribed with random hexamers. TCR beta CDR3 regions were amplified with the immunoSEQ multiplex PCR assay covering 54 Vbeta and 13 Jbeta segments. Bias from PCR amplification was corrected by using a synthetic template baseline for primer optimization and for computational correction. The original methods were these. Reads were annotated to V, D and J genes per IMGT and analyzed with immunoSEQ Analyzer, keeping only productive sequences. Clonality was computed as one minus Shannon entropy normalized by log2 of the number of productive unique sequences. For each patient and control, public and private clones were evaluated within the 100 most prevalent clones. Clones were defined as Susac-specific if absent from the healthy and MS cohorts, from around 1,000 published viral clones and from other ImmuneACCESS disease sequences. Using fastp at Q25 and MiXCR, TCRdb reprocessed the public reads and kept productive beta chains. For every CDR3 protein sequence, its rows merge into one entry that carries the most common genes and DNA. V and J calls and clone size were set by TCRdb, not the authors. For this sample there are approximately 120,000 distinct CDR3 sequences; about 92% appear just once. Together, the top ten hold less than 0.4% of the sample.

Broad study findings and their caveats: The study acknowledged that relatively few individuals were included in the TCR sequencing and HLA analysis.

High-throughput TCR beta sequencing profiled peripheral blood CD8+ and CD4+ T cells from healthy donors, Susac syndrome patients and multiple sclerosis patients. Multiple sclerosis controls were treatment-naive patients with stable or active relapsing-remitting disease fulfilling revised McDonald criteria. Bulk CD8+ and CD4+ T cells were purified magnetically by negative isolation, whereas CD8+ TEMRA cells were enriched by FACS. Blood was drawn into EDTA tubes, processed within 24 hours, and PBMCs were isolated by density gradient centrifugation. PBMCs destined for TCR sequencing were cryopreserved in liquid nitrogen and later thawed in a 37 °C water bath. The sorted or isolated CD4+, CD8+ and CD8+ TEMRA cells reached a purity of at least 90%.

The source is a human donor with multiple sclerosis. This chain joins TRBV4-1 to TRBJ2-5; possibly the D gene is TRBD2, per 5 matching bases. The sequencing input was CD8+ T cells from PBMCs. The DNA reads TGCGCCAGCAGCCATTTTGAGACTGGCGGGGAGACCCAGTACTTC. Protein translation: CASSHFETGGETQYF.